Included here is one T cell receptor (beta chain) sequence, with context. The specificity of this receptor is unknown. The sample holds no much larger clone one base away, and base qualities are not on file. The CDR3 runs 16 residues from the cysteine to the phenylalanine. Of all the DNA, just the CDR3 is kept, 48 bases in frame from base 1. For CDR1 and CDR2, the germline V gene lists KGHSH and LQKENI. The V and J ends are trimmed by 0 bases and 1 base, leaving 9 bases between them. This record comes from a study of T cell clonotyping in hematopoietic cell transplantation (dated by TCRdb to about 2021). The study in broad terms: Recipient samples taken before transplant were obtained following cytoreduction. In the study, around 140 blood samples were gathered from roughly 33 consecutive transplant recipients and their related donors. Patients were recruited between September 2015 and January 2017 and followed until late 2020 or death. Here is what the overall study found, with its caveats: Just a small fraction of recipient repertoires overlapped with donor repertoires, and more than 95% appeared de novo at the given depth. Sample size was limited, and cells were not sorted, so CD4 and CD8 repertoire contributions could not be separated. Donor and pretransplant recipient Inverse Simpson Index values predicted broader posttransplant TCR repertoire diversity. After transplant, TCR diversity in recipients dropped, and pathologically expanded clonotypes climbed progressively between day 30 and day 180.

The meaning of the sample's time point label: recipient sample about 28 days before transplant, after cytoreduction. Recipient blood was collected about 28 days before transplant and at days 30, 100 and 180 after transplant. Nuclei Lysis Solution was used to extract genomic DNA from fresh or cryopreserved unfractionated peripheral blood mononuclear cells. The immunoSEQ assay, a bias-controlled multiplex PCR using V- and J-specific primers, was used to amplify TCR beta CDR3 regions from genomic DNA. In a second PCR step, the CDR3 amplicons were tagged with a proprietary barcode plus Illumina adapter sequences. CDR3 libraries were sequenced on an Illumina MiSeq instrument. Regarding the original processing steps: Export and quality control were performed with immunoSEQ Analyzer 3.0, and downstream analyses were performed with R Bioconductor and Immunarch. Repertoire metrics were calculated using only productive rearrangements within the normalized downsampled data set. Clonotypes larger than 5 templates in the normalized cohort were defined as pathologically expanded. The Inverse Simpson Index served as the measure of repertoire diversity. To capture all clonotypes, CMV-specificity analyses were performed on the non-normalized data set. TCRdb retrieved this table from immuneACCESS and kept in-frame rearrangements only. Not all clones are present; in checked studies, unresolved V genes account for under half, and no reason is known for the remainder. That table gives V, J and clone size, and the DNA gave D and trimming. Present in this sample are 6,500 to 7,500 clones, 88% of which were seen just once. The ten largest clonotypes hold roughly 7% of the sample.

The origin of this receptor is a man aged 60 to 69 with acute myeloid leukemia. Some clones in this sample may be carry-over from other donors' samples. The source material was peripheral blood mononuclear cells, sampled before stem cell transplant. The rearrangement combines TRBV18 with TRBJ2-2; D gene: possibly TRBD2, on 7 matching bases. The DNA reads TGTGCCAGCTCACCACCGGGGGGGCTGAACACCGGGGAGCTGTTTTTT. It translates as CASSPPGGLNTGELFF.